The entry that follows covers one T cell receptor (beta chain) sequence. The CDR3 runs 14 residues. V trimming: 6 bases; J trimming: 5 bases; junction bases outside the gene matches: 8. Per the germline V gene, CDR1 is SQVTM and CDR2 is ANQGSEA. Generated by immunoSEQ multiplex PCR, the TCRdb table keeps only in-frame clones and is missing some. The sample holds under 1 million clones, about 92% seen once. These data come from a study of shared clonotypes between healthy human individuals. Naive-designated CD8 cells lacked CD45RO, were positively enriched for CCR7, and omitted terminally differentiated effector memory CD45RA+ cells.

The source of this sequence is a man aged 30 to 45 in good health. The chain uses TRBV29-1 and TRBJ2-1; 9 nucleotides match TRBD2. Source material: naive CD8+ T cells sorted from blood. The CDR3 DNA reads TGCAGCGTGCGGCTAGCGGGGCTGAACAATGAGCAGTTCTTC. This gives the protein CSVRLAGLNNEQFF.